The rows below give T cell receptor beta chains drawn from one sample of a study of T cell responses to AZD1222 COVID-19 vaccine. Profiled with immunoSEQ multiplex PCR; TCRdb holds only in-frame clones, not every one. The data hold 110,000 to 150,000 clones, with about 90% observed a single time. The sample here was peripheral blood, taken on day 0 of AZD1222 vaccination. The receptors shown here come from an adult in good health. Each CDR3 is given with its conserved first and last residue. D genes are given only for firm matches. Only part of the rows carry a size: once, few, many, or a class if the clone is expanded.

J gene	clone size	D gene	V gene	CDR3 protein	CDR3 DNA
TRBJ1-2	NA	NA	TRBV20-1	CSVLAVGYTF	TGCAGTGTCCTCGCCGTTGGCTACACCTTC
TRBJ2-1	NA	NA	TRBV2	CASSQGTTQLLNEQFF	TGTGCCAGCAGTCAGGGGACTACCCAACTCCTCAATGAGCAGTTCTTC
TRBJ2-5	NA	NA	TRBV28	CAVNGDIAPTQYF	TGTGCCGTAAACGGAGATATTGCCCCGACCCAGTACTTC
TRBJ1-6	once	NA	TRBV10-3	CAISESGGLGNSPLHF	TGTGCCATCAGTGAGTCAGGCGGACTAGGGAATTCACCCCTCCACTTT
TRBJ2-7	NA	NA	TRBV7-8	CASSSGVGQYF	TGTGCCAGCAGCTCAGGGGTAGGGCAGTACTTC
TRBJ1-2	NA	NA	TRBV7-9	CASSESFAATVYGYTF	TGTGCCAGCAGCGAAAGTTTCGCAGCGACAGTTTATGGCTACACCTTC
TRBJ1-3	NA	TRBD1	TRBV4-2	CASSQAGQGTNTIYF	TGTGCCAGCAGCCAGGCCGGACAGGGGACAAACACCATATATTTT
TRBJ2-1	NA	TRBD2	TRBV10-3	CAISEPLAGINEQFF	TGTGCCATCAGTGAACCCCTAGCGGGGATCAATGAGCAGTTCTTC
TRBJ2-1	NA	NA	TRBV5-1	CASSYRPNNTPKDNEQFF	TGCGCCAGCAGCTACCGACCCAACAACACCCCCAAGGACAATGAGCAGTTCTTC
TRBJ1-2	once	NA	TRBV7-8	CASSLVFLGAGYTF	TGTGCCAGCAGCTTAGTGTTTTTAGGGGCTGGCTACACCTTC
TRBJ1-1	NA	TRBD1	TRBV11-2	CASSRVRGPEAFF	TGTGCCAGCAGCCGTGTCAGGGGGCCTGAAGCTTTCTTT
TRBJ2-1	few	NA	TRBV5-1	CASSYRDMDNEQFF	TGCGCCAGCAGCTACCGGGACATGGACAATGAGCAGTTCTTC
TRBJ2-3	once	NA	TRBV19	CASAAGLTDTQYF	TGTGCCAGTGCCGCGGGTCTCACAGATACGCAGTATTTT
TRBJ1-5	NA	NA	TRBV19	CASSMVQGKQPQHF	TGTGCCAGTAGTATGGTCCAGGGTAAACAGCCCCAGCATTTT
TRBJ2-7	NA	TRBD2	TRBV7-9	CASSRRDYPQGEQYF	TGTGCCAGCAGCCGCCGGGACTACCCTCAGGGAGAGCAGTACTTC
TRBJ2-1	NA	NA	TRBV19	CASHYTGGGNEQFF	TGTGCCAGCCATTATACAGGGGGGGGGAATGAGCAGTTCTTC
TRBJ1-2	NA	NA	TRBV19	CASSISGAFYGYTF	TGTGCCAGTAGTATTTCCGGGGCTTTTTATGGCTACACCTTC
TRBJ1-4	few	NA	TRBV7-2	CASSRGGVAEKLFF	TGTGCCAGCAGCCGGGGGGGCGTCGCGGAAAAACTGTTTTTT
TRBJ1-3	NA	NA	TRBV2	CASSERSGSSGNTIYF	TGTGCCAGCAGTGAAAGGTCCGGGAGCTCTGGAAACACCATATATTTT
TRBJ1-2	NA	NA	TRBV4-3	CASSHQNYGYTF	TGCGCCAGCAGCCACCAGAACTATGGCTACACCTTC
TRBJ1-5	NA	NA	TRBV6-5	CASSPGGHQPQHF	TGTGCCAGCAGTCCTGGGGGGCACCAGCCCCAGCATTTT
TRBJ2-7	NA	NA	TRBV6-5	CASNRMMNEQYF	TGTGCCAGCAACAGGATGATGAACGAGCAGTACTTC
TRBJ1-5	NA	NA	TRBV18	CASSPGNSHPQHF	TGTGCCAGCTCACCAGGGAACAGTCACCCCCAGCATTTT
TRBJ1-1	NA	TRBD1	TRBV7-8	CASSRNPGGAAFF	TGTGCCAGCAGCAGAAATCCAGGGGGAGCAGCTTTCTTT
TRBJ1-2	NA	NA	TRBV6-1	CASSERVLYGYTF	TGTGCCAGCAGTGAAAGGGTCCTCTATGGCTACACCTTC
TRBJ2-6	NA	NA	TRBV5-4	CASRGDPLFGANVLTF	TGTGCCAGCAGGGGGGACCCTCTCTTTGGTGCCAACGTCCTGACTTTC
TRBJ1-6	NA	NA	TRBV10-3	CAMSGGLDNSPLHF	TGTGCCATGTCGGGGGGGCTCGATAATTCACCCCTCCACTTT
TRBJ2-3	NA	NA	TRBV6-4	CASRDLGNTQYF	TGTGCCAGCCGGGACCTGGGTAATACGCAGTATTTT
TRBJ1-3	NA	NA	TRBV7-2	CASSLATGLKGNTIYF	TGTGCCAGCAGCTTAGCGACAGGCTTGAAAGGAAACACCATATATTTT
TRBJ1-6	medium-sized	NA	TRBV7-9	CASSDHETTGAGSPLHF	TGTGCCAGCAGCGACCACGAGACGACCGGGGCAGGATCACCCCTCCACTTT
TRBJ1-2	NA	TRBD1	TRBV30	CAWAARLRGRRGYTF	TGTGCCTGGGCGGCCCGCCTCAGGGGGAGAAGGGGCTACACCTTC
TRBJ1-4	once	TRBD1	TRBV6-2/TRBV6-3	CASSSGQANEKLFF	TGTGCCAGCAGCTCCGGACAGGCTAATGAAAAACTGTTTTTT
TRBJ2-7	NA	NA	TRBV10-2	CASSTASAIEQYF	TGCGCCAGCAGTACGGCTTCAGCGATCGAGCAGTACTTC
TRBJ2-7	NA	TRBD2	TRBV9	CASSAGTTATREQYF	TGTGCCAGCAGCGCCGGGACTACGGCAACTCGTGAGCAGTACTTC
TRBJ2-3	NA	NA	TRBV2	CASSEASLRISTDTQYF	TGTGCCAGCAGTGAAGCGTCTCTTCGGATTAGCACAGATACGCAGTATTTT
TRBJ1-2	NA	TRBD1	TRBV5-6	CASSHDRGYGYTF	TGTGCCAGCAGCCATGACAGGGGCTATGGCTACACCTTC
TRBJ1-2	NA	NA	TRBV5-6	CASSPGRRGKYGYTF	TGTGCCAGCAGCCCCGGACGCAGAGGGAAATATGGCTACACCTTC
TRBJ2-7	NA	NA	TRBV5-1	CASSLSAGSSYEQYF	TGCGCCAGCAGCTTGTCTGCCGGGAGCTCCTACGAGCAGTACTTC
TRBJ2-7	NA	NA	TRBV28	CASKTALEQYF	TGTGCCAGCAAGACTGCCCTCGAGCAGTACTTC
TRBJ1-2	once	NA	TRBV4-1	CASSQEGLRYTF	TGCGCCAGCAGCCAAGAGGGGTTACGCTACACCTTC
TRBJ1-4	NA	NA	TRBV5-1	CASSLSGDGNEKLFF	TGCGCCAGCAGTTTGTCAGGGGACGGTAATGAAAAACTGTTTTTT
TRBJ2-7	few	NA	TRBV3-1/TRBV3-2	CASSPRTGSWEQYF	TGTGCCAGCAGCCCCCGCACAGGGTCTTGGGAGCAGTACTTC
TRBJ2-1	NA	TRBD2	TRBV7-2	CASSSIAGSSYNEQFF	TGTGCCAGCAGTAGTATAGCGGGGAGCTCCTACAATGAGCAGTTCTTC
TRBJ1-4	NA	NA	TRBV3-1/TRBV3-2	CASSQEVDGEKLFF	TGTGCCAGCAGCCAAGAAGTAGACGGTGAAAAACTGTTTTTT
TRBJ1-1	NA	NA	TRBV29-1	CSVSVMNTEAFF	TGCAGCGTCTCCGTCATGAACACTGAAGCTTTCTTT
TRBJ1-2	once	NA	TRBV19	CASSIETGAYGYTF	TGTGCCAGTAGTATAGAGACAGGCGCCTATGGCTACACCTTC
TRBJ2-1	NA	NA	TRBV11-1	CASSLFRGADNEQFF	TGTGCCAGCAGCTTATTCCGGGGGGCGGATAATGAGCAGTTCTTC
TRBJ1-5	NA	NA	TRBV20-1	CSASQGDSFNQPQHF	TGCAGTGCTAGTCAGGGAGACAGCTTCAATCAGCCCCAGCATTTT
TRBJ1-4	NA	NA	TRBV7-9	CASSENSLSEKLFF	TGTGCCAGCAGCGAAAACAGCCTATCCGAAAAACTGTTTTTT
TRBJ1-6	NA	NA	TRBV7-2	CASSLRAQTSFYNSPLHF	TGTGCCAGCAGCTTAAGGGCACAGACTTCCTTCTACAATTCACCCCTCCACTTT
TRBJ1-2	once	NA	TRBV7-9	CASSRFMLYGYTF	TGTGCCAGCAGCCGATTTATGCTCTATGGCTACACCTTC
TRBJ2-6	once	NA	TRBV29-1	CSAGTAGANVLTF	TGCAGCGCCGGGACTGCTGGGGCCAACGTCCTGACTTTC
TRBJ1-3	NA	NA	TRBV27	CASSSPGSGNTIYF	TGTGCCAGCAGTTCTCCGGGCTCTGGAAACACCATATATTTT
TRBJ1-3	NA	TRBD1	TRBV7-2	CATSTGMAGNTIYF	TGTGCCACGTCGACAGGGATGGCTGGAAACACCATATATTTT
TRBJ2-1	few	NA	TRBV4-3	CASSHGADNEQFF	TGCGCCAGCAGCCACGGCGCCGACAATGAGCAGTTCTTC
TRBJ1-5	NA	NA	TRBV7-8	CASSLAGSNQPQHF	TGTGCCAGCAGCTTAGCCGGTAGCAATCAGCCCCAGCATTTT
TRBJ1-4	NA	NA	TRBV13	CASSSGINEKLFF	TGTGCCAGCAGCTCAGGGATTAATGAAAAACTGTTTTTT
TRBJ1-5	NA	NA	TRBV27	CASSFMGQPQHF	TGTGCCAGCAGTTTCATGGGTCAGCCCCAGCATTTT